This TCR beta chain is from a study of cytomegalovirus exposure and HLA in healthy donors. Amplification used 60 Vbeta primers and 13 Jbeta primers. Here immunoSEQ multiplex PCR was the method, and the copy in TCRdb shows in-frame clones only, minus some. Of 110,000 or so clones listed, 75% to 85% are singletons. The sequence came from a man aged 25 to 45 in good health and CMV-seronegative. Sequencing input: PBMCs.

The CDR3, as DNA: TGTGCCAGCAGGAGGAACCTAGCCCCCCCAGATACGCAGTATTTT. Translation gives CASRRNLAPPDTQYF. The chain recombines TRBV28 with TRBJ2-3; the D gene is possibly TRBD2 (5 bases). The CDR3 has 15 residues. Germline CDR1 and CDR2: MDHEN and SYDVKM. The V and J ends lost 6 bases and 4 bases respectively, with 17 bases between them.